What follows are 17 T cell receptor beta chains derived from one specimen sequenced in a study of Ad26.COV2.S vaccination and SARS-CoV-2 variants. As to treatment: approximately 18 received Ad26.COV2.S at low or high dose, single or two shots; 5 received placebo; per-sample allocation not given. It was on day 63 after the first vaccine or placebo injection that samples were taken. Clones were sequenced by immunoSEQ multiplex PCR, and TCRdb holds only the in-frame ones, with some missing. The sample lists hundreds of thousands of clones, roughly 89% occurring once. Source: peripheral blood, taken in a trial of Ad26.COV2.S vaccine versus placebo. The source of these receptors is a person between 18 and 65 years old who received the Ad26.COV2.S COVID-19 vaccine or a placebo.

This chain joins TRBV7-2 and TRBJ2-3; D not resolved. V was clipped by 2 bases and J by 2 bases, with 8 bases between them. From germline, CDR1 is SGHTA and CDR2 FQGNSA. The CDR3 covers 14 residues. The DNA of the CDR3 is TGTGCCAGCAGCTTATACCCGGACACAGATACGCAGTATTTT. Amino acids: CASSLYPDTDTQYF.

The gene calls are TRBV7-3 and TRBJ1-1; 9 nucleotides match TRBD1. The CDR3 loop spans 13 amino acids. The V gene end was trimmed by 6 bases and the J gene end by 3 bases; junction bases not matched to a gene: 2. Per the germline V gene, CDR1 is SGHTA and CDR2 is FQGTGA. This CDR3 is CASRRDRDTEAFF. The CDR3 DNA sequence: TGTGCCAGCAGGAGGGACAGGGACACTGAAGCTTTCTTT. Complete variable domain (other parts from reference TRBV7-3 and TRBJ1-1): GAGVSQTPSNKVTEKGKYVELRCDPISGHTALYWYRQSLGQGPEFLIYFQGTGAADDSGLPNDRFFAVRPEGSVSTLKIQRTERGDSAVYLCASRRDRDTEAFFGQGTRLTVV.

This clone was counted only a few times. The V gene is TRBV7-9, the J gene TRBJ2-1; D not certain. The CDR3 contains 11 residues. Germline lookup yields CDR1 SEHNR and CDR2 FQNEAQ (reference sequence). V lost 8 bases and J lost 5, with 7 bases in between. The CDR3 sequence is CASGPDNEQFF. The CDR3 DNA follows: TGTGCCAGCGGCCCGGACAATGAGCAGTTCTTC.

V usage is TRBV5-6 and J usage is TRBJ2-3, with D possibly TRBD2 on 5 matching bases. CDR3 length equals 12 residues. V lost 6 bases and J lost 3, with 8 bases in between. Germline V CDR1 and CDR2: SGHDT, YYEEEE. The CDR3 loop reads CASNPGTDTQYF. As DNA, the CDR3 is TGTGCCAGCAACCCGGGGACAGATACGCAGTATTTT.

The chain has TRBV19 and TRBJ1-2; D remains unclear. CDR1 is LNHDA, CDR2 SQIVND, per germline (reference sequence). This CDR3 has 14 residues. With 1 base removed from V and 7 bases from J, the gap between germline ends came to 13 bases. The CDR3 region is CASSIARPLSGYTF. CDR3 DNA sequence: TGTGCCAGTAGTATAGCCAGGCCGTTGAGTGGCTACACCTTC. The full variable domain, with the rest looked up from reference TRBV19 and TRBJ1-2, is DGGITQSPKYLFRKEGQNVTLSCEQNLNHDAMYWYRQDPGQGLRLIYYSQIVNDFQKGDIAEGYSVSREKKESFPLTVTSAQKNPTAFYLCASSIARPLSGYTFGSGTRLTVV.

The chain is built from TRBV6-2 or TRBV6-3 and TRBJ2-7; no clear D. Germline V gene lookup returns CDR1 MNHEY and CDR2 SVGEGT. The CDR3 loop spans 12 amino acids. Deletions cut 6 bases from V and 10 bases from J, with 16 bases between. The CDR3 nucleotides read TGTGCCAGCAGCCATCGGTCATCGCCCCAGTACGTC. The encoded protein is CASSHRSSPQYV.

The V call is TRBV2, the J call TRBJ1-2; 7 bases line up with TRBD1. Germline trimming cut 8 bases from V and 7 bases from J; bases unmatched to any gene: 19. The CDR3 consists of 16 residues. Germline V lookup: CDR1 SNHLY, CDR2 FYNNEI. The CDR3 reads CASLRNRGEGFSGYTF. Here the CDR3 DNA reads TGTGCCAGCCTCCGGAACAGGGGCGAGGGTTTCTCTGGCTACACCTTC.

The genes are TRBV30 and TRBJ1-6; D not resolved. V was clipped by 0 bases and J by 6 bases, with 6 bases between them. Germline CDR1 is GTSNPN and CDR2 is SVGIG (reference sequence). The CDR3 is 13 amino acids. The CDR3 DNA sequence: TGTGCCTGGAGTGTCGGCCCTAATTCACCCCTCCACTTT. It is translated as CAWSVGPNSPLHF.

This chain joins TRBV10-3 and TRBJ2-2; 8 bases align to TRBD1. The CDR3 contains 14 residues. Germline V gene sequence: CDR1 ENHRY, CDR2 SYGVKD. V trimming: 8 bases; J trimming: 2 bases; junction bases outside the gene matches: 4. CDR3 nucleotides: TGTGCCATCTGGACAGGGATAAACACCGGGGAGCTGTTTTTT. It is translated as CAIWTGINTGELFF.

The CDR3 loop reads CASSYQAGTYEQYF. The CDR3 DNA is TGTGCCAGCAGTTACCAGGCCGGGACCTACGAGCAGTACTTC. This chain links TRBV6-6 with TRBJ2-7, with D maybe TRBD2 (5 bases). The germline gives CDR1 MNHNY, CDR2 SVGAGI (reference sequence). The V end lost 2 bases, the J end lost 2 bases, and 10 bases lay between the germline ends. CDR3 length: 14 amino acids.

This chain connects TRBV5-6 to TRBJ2-7; no reliable D call. Trimming stripped 2 bases from V and 3 bases from J, with 6 bases between. This CDR3 region has 12 residues. Per the germline V gene, CDR1 is SGHDT and CDR2 is YYEEEE. The CDR3 spells CASSFGNYEQYV. Written as DNA, the CDR3 is TGTGCCAGCAGCTTCGGTAACTACGAGCAGTACGTC.

The V and J genes are TRBV11-3 and TRBJ1-1; D gene ambiguous. V gave up 8 bases and J gave up 0 bases, with 10 bases separating them. In germline, CDR1 is SGHNT, CDR2 YENEEA. The CDR3 sequence is 13 residues long. CDR3 in DNA: TGTGCCAGCTCGAGGGAGTTGAACACTGAAGCTTTCTTT. Translation gives CASSRELNTEAFF.

V and J are TRBV5-1 and TRBJ2-2; TRBD1 might be the D (6 bases). CDR1 and CDR2 from the germline V gene are SGHRS and YFSETQ. The ends were cut back, 3 bases at V and 4 bases at J, with 19 bases in the middle. CDR3 length equals 17 residues. CDR3 sequence: CASSSSLTGYSTGELFF. CDR3 coding DNA: TGCGCCAGCAGCTCTTCACTTACAGGGTACAGCACCGGGGAGCTGTTTTTT.

In this sample, this clone turned up once. The chain recombines TRBV19 with TRBJ1-2; D ambiguous. The CDR3 contains 14 residues. The V end lost 4 bases, the J end lost 2 bases, and 11 bases lay between the germline ends. The germline gives CDR1 LNHDA, CDR2 SQIVND (reference sequence). The CDR3: CASSRFGQNYGYTF. CDR3 DNA: TGTGCCAGTAGTAGGTTTGGGCAGAACTATGGCTACACCTTC.

The chain joins TRBV2 to TRBJ1-1; D is unresolved. The CDR3 is made up of 14 amino acids. V was pared by 2 bases and J by 6 bases, with 13 bases between. Per the germline V gene, CDR1 is SNHLY and CDR2 is FYNNEI. The CDR3 nucleotides are TGTGCCAGCAGTGAATATCTCCTCGTGGCTGAAGCTTTCTTT. Amino acids: CASSEYLLVAEAFF.

This clone has a handful of counts. The genes are TRBV13 and TRBJ1-4; D gene ambiguous. This CDR3 spans 14 amino acids. Germline assignment: CDR1 PRHDT and CDR2 FYEKMQ (reference sequence). V was pared by 3 bases and J by 8 bases, with 13 bases between. The CDR3 sequence is CASSFTLVGEKLFF. The CDR3 DNA is TGTGCCAGCAGCTTCACCCTCGTGGGGGAAAAACTGTTTTTT.

The chain recombines TRBV18 with TRBJ2-1, with D unclear. CDR3 length: 17 amino acids. Trimming pared 2 bases from V and 0 bases from J, leaving 14 bases between. Germline CDR1 is KGHSH and CDR2 is LQKENI. CDR3 in amino acids: CASSPFFGQTSYNEQFF. The CDR3 nucleotides read TGTGCCAGCTCACCATTCTTCGGCCAAACCTCCTACAATGAGCAGTTCTTC.